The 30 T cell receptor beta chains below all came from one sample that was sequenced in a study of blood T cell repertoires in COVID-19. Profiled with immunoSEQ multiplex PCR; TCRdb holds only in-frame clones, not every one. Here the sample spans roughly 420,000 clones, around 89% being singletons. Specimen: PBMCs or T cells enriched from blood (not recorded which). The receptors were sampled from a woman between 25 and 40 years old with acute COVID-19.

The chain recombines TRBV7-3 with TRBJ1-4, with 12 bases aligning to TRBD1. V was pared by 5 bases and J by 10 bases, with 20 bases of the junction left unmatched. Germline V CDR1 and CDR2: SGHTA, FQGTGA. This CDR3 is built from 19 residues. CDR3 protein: CASSPRLAGTGGAYVKLFF. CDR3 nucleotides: TGTGCCAGCAGCCCTAGGTTGGCGGGGACAGGGGGCGCGTACGTAAAACTGTTTTTT.

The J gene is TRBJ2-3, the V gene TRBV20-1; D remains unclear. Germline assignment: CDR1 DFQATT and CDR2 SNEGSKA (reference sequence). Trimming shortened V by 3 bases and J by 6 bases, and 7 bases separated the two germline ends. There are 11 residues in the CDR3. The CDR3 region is CSASLPDTQYF. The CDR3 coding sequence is TGCAGTGCTAGTCTCCCTGATACGCAGTATTTT.

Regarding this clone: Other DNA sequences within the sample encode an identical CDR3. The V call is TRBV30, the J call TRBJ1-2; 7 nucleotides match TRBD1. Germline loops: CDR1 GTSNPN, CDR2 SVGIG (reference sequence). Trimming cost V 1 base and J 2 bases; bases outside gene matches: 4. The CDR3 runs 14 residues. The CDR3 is CAWSGQGLNYGYTF. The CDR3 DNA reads TGTGCCTGGAGTGGACAGGGCCTAAACTATGGCTACACCTTC.

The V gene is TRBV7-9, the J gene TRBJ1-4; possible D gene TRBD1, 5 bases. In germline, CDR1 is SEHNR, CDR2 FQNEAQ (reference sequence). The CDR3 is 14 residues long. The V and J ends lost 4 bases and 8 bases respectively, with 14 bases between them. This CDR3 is CASSYAEKGEKLFF. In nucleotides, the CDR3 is TGTGCCAGCAGCTACGCCGAGAAGGGGGAAAAACTGTTTTTT.

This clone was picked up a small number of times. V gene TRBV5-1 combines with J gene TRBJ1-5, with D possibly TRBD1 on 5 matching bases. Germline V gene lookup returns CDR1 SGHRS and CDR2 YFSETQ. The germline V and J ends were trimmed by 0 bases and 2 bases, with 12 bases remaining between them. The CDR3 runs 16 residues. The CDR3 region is CASSLAPAGGNQPQHF. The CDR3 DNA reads TGCGCCAGCAGCTTGGCCCCGGCGGGGGGCAATCAGCCCCAGCATTTT.

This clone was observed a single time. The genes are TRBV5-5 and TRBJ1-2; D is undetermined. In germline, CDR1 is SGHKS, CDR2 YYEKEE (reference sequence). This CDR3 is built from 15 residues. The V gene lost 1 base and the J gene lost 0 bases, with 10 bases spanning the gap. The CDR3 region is CASSLSTAPNYGYTF. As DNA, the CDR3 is TGTGCCAGCAGCTTGAGCACAGCCCCTAACTATGGCTACACCTTC. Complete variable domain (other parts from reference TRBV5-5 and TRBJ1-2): DAGVTQSPTHLIKTRGQQVTLRCSPISGHKSVSWYQQVLGQGPQFIFQYYEKEERGRGNFPDRFSARQFPNYSSELNVNALLLGDSALYLCASSLSTAPNYGYTFGSGTRLTVV.

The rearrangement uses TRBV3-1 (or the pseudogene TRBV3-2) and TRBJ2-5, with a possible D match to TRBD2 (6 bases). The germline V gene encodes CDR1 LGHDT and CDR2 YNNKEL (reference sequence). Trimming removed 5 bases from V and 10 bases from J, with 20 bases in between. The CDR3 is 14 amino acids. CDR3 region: CASSRSIGGDDQYF. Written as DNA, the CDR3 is TGTGCCAGCAGCAGATCGATCGGGGGAGACGACCAGTACTTC.

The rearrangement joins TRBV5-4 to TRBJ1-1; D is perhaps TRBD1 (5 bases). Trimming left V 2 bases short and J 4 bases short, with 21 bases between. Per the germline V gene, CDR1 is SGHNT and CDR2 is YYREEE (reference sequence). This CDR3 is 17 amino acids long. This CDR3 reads CASSFGGVSGLVTEAFF. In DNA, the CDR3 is TGTGCCAGCAGCTTCGGGGGGGTATCTGGTCTTGTCACTGAAGCTTTCTTT.

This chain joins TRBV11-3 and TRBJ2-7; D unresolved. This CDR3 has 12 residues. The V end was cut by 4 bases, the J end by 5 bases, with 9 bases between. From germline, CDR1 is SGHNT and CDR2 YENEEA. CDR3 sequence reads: CASSSTTHEQYF. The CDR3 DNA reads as TGTGCCAGCAGCTCAACTACACACGAGCAGTACTTC.

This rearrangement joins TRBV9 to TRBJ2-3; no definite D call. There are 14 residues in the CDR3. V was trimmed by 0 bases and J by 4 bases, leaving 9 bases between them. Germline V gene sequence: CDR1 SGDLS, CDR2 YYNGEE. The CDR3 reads CASSVVARPDTQYF. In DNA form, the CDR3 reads TGTGCCAGCAGCGTAGTTGCTAGGCCAGATACGCAGTATTTT. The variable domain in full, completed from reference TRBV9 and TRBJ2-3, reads DSGVTQTPKHLITATGQRVTLRCSPRSGDLSVYWYQQSLDQGLQFLIQYYNGEERAKGNILERFSAQQFPDLHSELNLSSLELGDSALYFCASSVVARPDTQYFGPGTRLTVL.

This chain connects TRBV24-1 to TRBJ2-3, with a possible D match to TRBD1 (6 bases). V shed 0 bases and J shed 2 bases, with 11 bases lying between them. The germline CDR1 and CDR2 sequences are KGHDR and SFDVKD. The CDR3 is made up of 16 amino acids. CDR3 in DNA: TGTGCCACCAGTGATTTGAGGACAGCTCACACAGATACGCAGTATTTT. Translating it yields CATSDLRTAHTDTQYF.

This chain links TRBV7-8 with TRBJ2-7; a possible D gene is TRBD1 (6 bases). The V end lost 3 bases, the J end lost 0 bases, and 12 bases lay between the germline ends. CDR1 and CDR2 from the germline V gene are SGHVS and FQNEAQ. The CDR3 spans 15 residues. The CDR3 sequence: CASSLGDRISYEQYF. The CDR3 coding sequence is TGTGCCAGCAGCTTGGGAGACAGGATCTCCTACGAGCAGTACTTC.

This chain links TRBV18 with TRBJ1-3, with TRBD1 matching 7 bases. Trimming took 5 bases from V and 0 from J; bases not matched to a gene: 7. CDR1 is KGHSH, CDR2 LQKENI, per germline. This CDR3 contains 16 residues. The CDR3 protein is CASSSGQAVSGNTIYF. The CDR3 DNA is TGTGCCAGCTCAAGCGGACAGGCAGTCTCTGGAAACACCATATATTTT.

The CDR3 is CASSSKRGLDTQYF. The CDR3 DNA follows: TGTGCCAGCAGCTCGAAGCGGGGACTAGATACGCAGTATTTT. The chain has TRBV5-4 and TRBJ2-3, with 7 bases fitting TRBD2. The trim removed 3 bases at V and 5 bases at J, leaving 6 bases unmatched. The CDR3 consists of 14 residues. CDR1 and CDR2 (germline): SGHNT, YYREEE (reference sequence).

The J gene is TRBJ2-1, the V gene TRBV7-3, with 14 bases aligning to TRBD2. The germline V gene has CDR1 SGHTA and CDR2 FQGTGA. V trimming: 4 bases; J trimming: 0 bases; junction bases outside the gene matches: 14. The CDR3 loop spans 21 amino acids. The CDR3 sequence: CASSSHLRTSGGPSSYNEQFF. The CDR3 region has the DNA TGTGCCAGCAGCTCCCACCTTCGGACTAGCGGGGGGCCTAGCTCCTACAATGAGCAGTTCTTC.

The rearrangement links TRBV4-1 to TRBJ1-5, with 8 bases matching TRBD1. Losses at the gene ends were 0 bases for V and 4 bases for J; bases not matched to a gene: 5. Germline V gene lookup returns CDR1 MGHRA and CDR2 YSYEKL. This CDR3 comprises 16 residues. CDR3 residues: CASSQDAGQGNQPQHF. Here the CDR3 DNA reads TGCGCCAGCAGCCAAGATGCCGGACAGGGTAATCAGCCCCAGCATTTT.

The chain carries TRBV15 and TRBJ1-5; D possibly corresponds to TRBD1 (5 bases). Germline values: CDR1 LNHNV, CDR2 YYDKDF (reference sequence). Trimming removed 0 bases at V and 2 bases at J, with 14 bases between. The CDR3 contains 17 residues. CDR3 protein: CATSRDGAGIGNQPQHF. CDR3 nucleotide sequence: TGTGCCACCAGCAGAGATGGGGCAGGGATAGGCAATCAGCCCCAGCATTTT.

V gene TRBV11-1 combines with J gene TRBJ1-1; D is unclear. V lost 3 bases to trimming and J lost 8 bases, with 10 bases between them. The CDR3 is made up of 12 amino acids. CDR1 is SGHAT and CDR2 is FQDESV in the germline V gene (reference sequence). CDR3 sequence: CASSLIGREAFF. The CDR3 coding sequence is TGTGCCAGCAGCTTGATCGGCAGGGAAGCTTTCTTT.

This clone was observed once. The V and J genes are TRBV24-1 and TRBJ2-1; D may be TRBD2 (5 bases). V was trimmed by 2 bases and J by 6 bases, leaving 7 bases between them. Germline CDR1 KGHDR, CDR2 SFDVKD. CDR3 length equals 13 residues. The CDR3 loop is CATSDSRVNEQFF. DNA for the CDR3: TGTGCCACCAGTGATTCGAGGGTCAATGAGCAGTTCTTC.

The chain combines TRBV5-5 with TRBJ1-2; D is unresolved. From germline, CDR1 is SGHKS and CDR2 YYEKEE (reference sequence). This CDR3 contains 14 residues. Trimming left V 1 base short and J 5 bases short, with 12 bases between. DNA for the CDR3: TGTGCCAGCAGCTTGTCGGGTAGGGAGTATGGCTACACCTTC. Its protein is CASSLSGREYGYTF.

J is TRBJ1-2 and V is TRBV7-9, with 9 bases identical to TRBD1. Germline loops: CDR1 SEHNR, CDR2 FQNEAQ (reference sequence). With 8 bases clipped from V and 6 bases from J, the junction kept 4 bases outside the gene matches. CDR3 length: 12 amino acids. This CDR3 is CASFGDRDGYTF. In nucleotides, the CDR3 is TGTGCCAGCTTCGGGGACAGGGATGGCTACACCTTC.

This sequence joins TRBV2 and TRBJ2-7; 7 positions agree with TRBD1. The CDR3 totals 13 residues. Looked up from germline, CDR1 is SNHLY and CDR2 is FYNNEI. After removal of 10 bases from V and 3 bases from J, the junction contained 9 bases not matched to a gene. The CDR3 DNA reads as TGTGCCATAACCGGGACAGAACTCTACGAGCAGTACTTC. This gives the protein CAITGTELYEQYF.

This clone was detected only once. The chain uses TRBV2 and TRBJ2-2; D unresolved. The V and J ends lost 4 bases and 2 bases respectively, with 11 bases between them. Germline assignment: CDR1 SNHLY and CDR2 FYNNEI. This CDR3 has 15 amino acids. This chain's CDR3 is CASSARAPNTGELFF. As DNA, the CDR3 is TGTGCCAGCAGTGCGAGAGCCCCTAACACCGGGGAGCTGTTTTTT.

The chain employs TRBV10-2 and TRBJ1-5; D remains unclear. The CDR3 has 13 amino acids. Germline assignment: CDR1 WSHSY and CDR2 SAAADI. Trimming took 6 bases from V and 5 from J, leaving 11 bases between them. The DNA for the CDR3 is TGCGCCAGCAGGGACTCAAAGGATCAGCCCCAGCATTTT. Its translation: CASRDSKDQPQHF.

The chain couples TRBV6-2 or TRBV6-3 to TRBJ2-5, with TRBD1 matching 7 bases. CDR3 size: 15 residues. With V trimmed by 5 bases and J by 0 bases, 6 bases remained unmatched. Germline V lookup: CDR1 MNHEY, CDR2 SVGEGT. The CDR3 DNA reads TGTGCCAGCAGTGAGGGACAGAGGTACCAAGAGACCCAGTACTTC. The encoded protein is CASSEGQRYQETQYF.

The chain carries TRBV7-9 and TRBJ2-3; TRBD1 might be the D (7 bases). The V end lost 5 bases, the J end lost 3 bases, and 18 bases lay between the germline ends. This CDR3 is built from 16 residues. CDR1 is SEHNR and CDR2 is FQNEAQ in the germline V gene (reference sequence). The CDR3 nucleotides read TGTGCCAGCAGCAACGGAGGGGGCGGCGGGACAGATACGCAGTATTTT. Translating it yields CASSNGGGGGTDTQYF.

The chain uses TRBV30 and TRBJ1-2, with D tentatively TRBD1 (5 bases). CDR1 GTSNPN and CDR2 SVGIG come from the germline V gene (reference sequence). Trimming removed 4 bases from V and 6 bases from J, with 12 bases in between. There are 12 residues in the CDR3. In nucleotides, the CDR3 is TGTGCCTGGAACATCTGGGGGGATGGCTACACCTTC. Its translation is CAWNIWGDGYTF.

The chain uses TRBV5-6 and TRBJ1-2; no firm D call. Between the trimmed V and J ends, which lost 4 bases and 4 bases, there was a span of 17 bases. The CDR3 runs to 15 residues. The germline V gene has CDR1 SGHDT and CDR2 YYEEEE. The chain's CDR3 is CASSLLGQAFYGYTF. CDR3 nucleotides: TGTGCCAGCAGCCTTTTGGGTCAGGCTTTCTATGGCTACACCTTC.

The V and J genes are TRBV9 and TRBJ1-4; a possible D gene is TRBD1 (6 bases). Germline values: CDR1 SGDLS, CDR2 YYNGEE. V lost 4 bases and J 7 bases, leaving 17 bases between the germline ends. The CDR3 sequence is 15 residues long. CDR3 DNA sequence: TGTGCCAGCAGCATTCAGGGGATTTCTGGTGAAAAACTGTTTTTT. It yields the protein CASSIQGISGEKLFF. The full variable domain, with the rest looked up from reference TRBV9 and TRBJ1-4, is DSGVTQTPKHLITATGQRVTLRCSPRSGDLSVYWYQQSLDQGLQFLIQYYNGEERAKGNILERFSAQQFPDLHSELNLSSLELGDSALYFCASSIQGISGEKLFFGSGTQLSVL.

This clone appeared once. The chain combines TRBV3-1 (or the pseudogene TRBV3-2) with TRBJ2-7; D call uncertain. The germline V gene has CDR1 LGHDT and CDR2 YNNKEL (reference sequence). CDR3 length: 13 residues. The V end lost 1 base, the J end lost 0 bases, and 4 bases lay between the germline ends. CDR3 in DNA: TGTGCCAGCAGCCAAGCTTACTCCTACGAGCAGTACTTC. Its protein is CASSQAYSYEQYF.